This T cell receptor beta chain was captured by sequencing in a study of cytomegalovirus exposure and HLA in healthy donors (dated by TCRdb to 2015 to 2018). Context from the whole study: In an earlier analysis of under 750 of the donors, 250 to 300 Gb of sequence data and 117 million unique TCR beta sequences from 180 million or so T cells were reported. Roughly 300 gigabases of sequencing data and around 80 million unique TCR sequences made up an early release that covered approximately 620 HLA-typed donors. Of the 350 to 450 genotyped donors, 65% to 90% fell in the genetic ancestry cluster associated with self-reported Caucasian donors. The study was designed to test whether signatures of past pathogen exposure could be identified by cataloging public T cell receptors. The study used immunosequencing to profile the T cell repertoires of around 600 subjects and linked those repertoires to cytomegalovirus serostatus. Along with the approximately 700-subject first cohort, a separate validation cohort of approximately 110 different subjects was used. To predict cytomegalovirus infection status, the study combined high-throughput TCR immunosequencing, statistical association of individual TCRs with disease status, and machine learning. A later analysis re-examined previously published TCR beta repertoires from roughly 720 donors and added high-resolution HLA genotyping to investigate patterns of TCR occurrence. Rather than drawing on any new phenotypic data, the later analysis identified candidate immune exposures from TCR beta sequences and the way those sequences occurred across donors. An earlier analysis of some 500 of the donors used high-throughput TCR beta sequencing to judge whether each TCR beta V gene segment behaved as functional or pseudogenic. Alongside the repertoire data, information on donor age, sex, ethnicity and CMV serostatus was compiled. In a later genetic analysis, genome-wide SNP genotypes for about 55% of the roughly 700 donors were used, and that subset was treated as a discovery cohort. All discovery cohort repertoires had been generated using a single sequencing platform. Class I and class II HLA loci were covered by the typing at four-digit resolution. The number of typed donors differed by locus: about 629-630 for A, B, C, DRB1 and DQB1; some 540 for DQA1; around 610 for DPA1; and about 450 for DPB1. Five DR-DQ haplotypes were treated as single units for association and clustering because of strong linkage in the cohort. Across some 400 genotyped donors of the cohort, an average of about 250,000 unique TCR beta nucleotide sequences per donor were sequenced, and 15% to 20% of those sequences were non-productive.

To prepare the library, the immunoSEQ multiplex PCR assay was applied. For the multiplex PCR, a mixture combining 60 forward primers for TCR Vbeta segments and 13 reverse primers for TCR Jbeta segments was used. A multiplex PCR assay on genomic DNA amplified the CDR3 region of rearranged TCR beta genes. On the Illumina HiSeq System, the amplified TCR beta libraries were sequenced as 87-base-pair reads. The study's processing was this. A later analysis tallied tens of millions of unique TCR beta chains across the 640 or so repertoires, and around 10 million of those chains were shared by two or more donors. A nearest-neighbor algorithm error-corrected the raw reads and collapsed the reads into unique sequences, merging closely related sequences to remove PCR and sequencing errors. To assign V, D and J gene segments, CDR3 sequences were aligned to IMGT reference sequences. For a sequence to be retained, a match of at least six nucleotides to both a V gene segment and a J gene segment was required. A rearrangement counted as productive if the CDR3 had no stop codons and remained in frame with V and J, and every other rearrangement counted as non-productive. Following IMGT convention, CDR3 was defined as the stretch from the second conserved V-encoded cysteine up to the conserved J-encoded phenylalanine. In an earlier analysis of 550 to 650 of the donors, sequences lacking an unambiguous match to a single V gene segment were excluded. In an earlier analysis of almost 600 of the donors, a V segment was called functional when productive rearrangements were above 56.7%, and segregating when the standard deviation between donors exceeded 5%. A statistical classification framework was built for diagnosing cytomegalovirus status from the catalog of TCR beta chain sequences. V and J gene assignment, in a later analysis, came from comparing TCR nucleotide sequences with IMGT/GENE-DB human TR gene sequences. Using the TCRdist pipeline, a later analysis assigned CDR3 sequences along with most-parsimonious VDJ recombination scenarios. In a later analysis, each TCR beta chain was defined by its CDR3 amino acid sequence together with its V-gene family, and reads lacking a unique V-gene family were excluded. A later analysis removed several hundred highly shared, low-generation-probability nucleotide sequences to deal with suspected cross-contamination and a sequencing artifact. A later analysis calculated a clonal expansion index for each public chain from normalized within-repertoire ranks of inferred template counts. A later analysis computed generation probabilities with a VDJ recombination model fitted to out-of-frame rearrangements, and checked the results against IGoR. A later analysis scored TCR-TCR, TCR-HLA and TCR-CMV co-occurrence with hypergeometric tests, applying a repertoire-size bias correction to TCR pairs. False discovery rates were estimated in a later analysis by permuting HLA or CMV assignments 20 times. In a later analysis, co-occurring TCRs were grouped with DBSCAN, and TCRdist sequence similarity was added when clustering was performed within HLA-allele-positive subsets. Repertoires with fewer than 30,000 or more than 120,000 public chains were left out of co-occurrence clustering, as were a handful of repertoires with anomalous nucleotide sharing. This immuneACCESS table, as held by TCRdb, lists in-frame sequences with V and J called but not all clones. Of the missing ones, under half trace to an unresolved V gene in checked studies; the others have no known cause. The V and J calls and clone size were taken over from that table, and D and trimming were inferred from the DNA. The sample table holds over 65,000 clones, of which 79% were seen once. The top ten clones comprise roughly 14% of the sample.

On this clone itself: The clone's antigen remains unknown. No much larger clone is present one base from it, and per-base qualities are unavailable.

The cohort was made up of approximately 700 healthy bone marrow donors. Cohort members were all nominally healthy when sampled, although unrecorded immune exposures were likely present. The donor tested CMV seropositive and was one of the 289 seropositive cohort members. Every donor gave a peripheral blood sample, and the peripheral blood mononuclear cells from that sample were used for TCR beta sequencing. Genomic DNA extraction from the blood cell samples was performed with the Qiagen DNeasy Blood Extraction Kit. Overall study outcomes, separate from this receptor: Linkage disequilibrium might explain the correlated functional status among segregating V segments, but an unknown experimental factor could not be excluded. A later genetic analysis associated a missense DCLRE1C variant with V-gene and J-gene trimming of TCR beta chains, and an independent cohort replicated the association. Because counts were too low, seventeen rarely observed V segments, including chromosome 9 orphons, were excluded from the earlier analysis of around 640 of the donors. In an earlier analysis of fewer than 700 of the donors, most TCR beta V segments appeared in productive rearrangements about 87% or about 30% of the time, broadly matching IMGT annotations. Most CMV-associated TCR beta chains appeared to be HLA-restricted in a later analysis, and the HLA associations seemed to be driven largely by CMV exposure. The presence/absence analyses assumed that sequencing depth was roughly uniform across donors, and that assumption may not be true. In a later analysis, HLA-associated TCR beta chains were found to be more clonally expanded and to have lower generation probabilities than equally common non-associated chains. Strong co-occurrence of HLA alleles, especially DR and DQ, made assigning TCR associations to individual alleles difficult. The authors suggested that the approach could potentially be extended to other disease states and immunological phenotypes. In a later analysis, TCR association rates were found to vary across HLA loci, with the most associated TCRs seen for DRB1 alleles and the fewest for HLA-C alleles. For the cohort, immune exposure information was limited to CMV serostatus. Most TCR sequences were observed very rarely across donors, whereas some public TCRs were present in many individuals. In a later analysis, 15,000 to 20,000 TCR beta sequences were associated with specific HLA alleles at a false discovery rate of 0.05. A later genetic analysis reported fewer N-insertions in productive TCRs among donors in an Asian-associated ancestry cluster than the approximately 700-donor mean. Only TCR beta chains were sequenced in this cohort, and the absence of alpha or paired-chain data limited detectable features. In a later analysis, several top co-occurrence clusters were reported to appear linked to parvovirus B19, influenza, CMV and Epstein-Barr virus. Because the 87-base-pair reads could not distinguish some IMGT-functional V segments, including TRBV6-2 and TRBV6-3, those segments were excluded. In both the original and validation cohorts, the classifier was reported to diagnose cytomegalovirus status with high specificity and sensitivity. Because HLA typing was missing for some donors at each locus, association tests included only the typed subset. In the study, 150 to 200 TCR beta chains were listed as associated with cytomegalovirus. In vitro tests confirmed that three of the cytomegalovirus-associated TCR beta chains recognize cytomegalovirus antigens. The sequencing pipeline was judged likely to have produced a cluster of highly shared sequence variants as a technical artifact. A further reported finding was that TCR beta sequences accurately predicted the HLA-A and HLA-B alleles for most subjects in the first cohort.

CDR3 length: 14 amino acids, cysteine to phenylalanine. Only the CDR3 DNA stays, 42 bases, in frame from base 1. The germline V and J ends show losses of 5 bases and 2 bases respectively, and no gene match explains 9 bases of the junction. CDR1 and CDR2 are read off the germline V gene (reference sequence) as GTSNPN and SVGIG. The chain couples TRBV30 to TRBJ2-7; TRBD1 fits 7 bases in the junction. Specimen: PBMCs. The receptor comes from a woman aged 40 to 50 in good health and CMV-seropositive. The sequenced DNA is TGTGCCTGGGACCAGACAGGGCAAGCCTACGAGCAGTACTTC. The resulting protein is CAWDQTGQAYEQYF.